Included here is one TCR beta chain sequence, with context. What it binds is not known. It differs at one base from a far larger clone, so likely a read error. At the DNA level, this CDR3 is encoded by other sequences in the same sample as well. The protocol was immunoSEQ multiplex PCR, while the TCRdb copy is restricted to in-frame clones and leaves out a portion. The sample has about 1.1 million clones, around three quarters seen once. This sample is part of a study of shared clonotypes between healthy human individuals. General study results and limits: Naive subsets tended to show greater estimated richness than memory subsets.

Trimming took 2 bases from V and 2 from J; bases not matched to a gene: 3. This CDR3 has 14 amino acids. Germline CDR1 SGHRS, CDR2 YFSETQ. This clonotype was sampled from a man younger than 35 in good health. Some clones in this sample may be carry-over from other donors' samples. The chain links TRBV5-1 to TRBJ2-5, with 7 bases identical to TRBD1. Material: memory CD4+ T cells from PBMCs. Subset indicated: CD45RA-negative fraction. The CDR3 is CASSLEGQQETQYF. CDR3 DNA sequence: TGCGCCAGCAGCTTAGAGGGACAGCAAGAGACCCAGTACTTC.